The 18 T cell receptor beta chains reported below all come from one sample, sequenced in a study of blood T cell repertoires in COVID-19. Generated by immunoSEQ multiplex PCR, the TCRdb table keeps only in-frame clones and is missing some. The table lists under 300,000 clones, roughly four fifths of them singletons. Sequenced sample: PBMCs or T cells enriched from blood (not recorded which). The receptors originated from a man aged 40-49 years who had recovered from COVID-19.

CDR3 sequence: CASNGGASHQPQHF. The CDR3 DNA reads as TGTGCCAGCAACGGGGGGGCAAGCCATCAGCCCCAGCATTTT. The chain joins TRBV9 to TRBJ1-5; D perhaps matches TRBD1 (6 bases). Germline CDR1 and CDR2: SGDLS and YYNGEE. Trimming cost V 6 bases and J 5 bases, with 15 bases left between them. The CDR3 runs to 14 residues.

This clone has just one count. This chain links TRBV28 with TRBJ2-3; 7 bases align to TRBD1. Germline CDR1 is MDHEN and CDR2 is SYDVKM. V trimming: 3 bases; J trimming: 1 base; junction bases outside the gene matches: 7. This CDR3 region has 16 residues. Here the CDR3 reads CASSFRRDRRTDTQYF. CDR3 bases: TGTGCCAGCAGTTTCCGTCGGGACAGACGCACAGATACGCAGTATTTT.

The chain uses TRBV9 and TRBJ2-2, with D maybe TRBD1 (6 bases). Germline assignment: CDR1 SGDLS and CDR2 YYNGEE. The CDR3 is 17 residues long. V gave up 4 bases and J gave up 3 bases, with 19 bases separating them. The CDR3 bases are TGTGCCAGCAGCCCACGACAGGCGGATCGAGACACCGGGGAGCTGTTTTTT. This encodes CASSPRQADRDTGELFF.

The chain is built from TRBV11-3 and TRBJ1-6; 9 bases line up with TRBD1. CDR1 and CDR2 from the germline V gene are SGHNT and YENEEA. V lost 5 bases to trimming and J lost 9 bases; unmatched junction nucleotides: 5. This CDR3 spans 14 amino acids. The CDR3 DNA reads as TGTGCCAGCAGCGAGGGACAGGGAAGTTCACCCCTCCACTTT. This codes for CASSEGQGSSPLHF.

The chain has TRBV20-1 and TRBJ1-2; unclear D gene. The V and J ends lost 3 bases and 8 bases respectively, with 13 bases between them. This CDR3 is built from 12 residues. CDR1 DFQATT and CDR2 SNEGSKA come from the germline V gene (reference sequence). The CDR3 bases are TGCAGTGCTAGTTGGAGCCCATGGGGCTACACCTTC. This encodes CSASWSPWGYTF.

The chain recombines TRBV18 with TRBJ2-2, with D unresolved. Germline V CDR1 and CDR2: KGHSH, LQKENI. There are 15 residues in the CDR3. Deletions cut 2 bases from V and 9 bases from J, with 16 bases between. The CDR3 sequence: CASSPVWKQARELFF. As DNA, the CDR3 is TGTGCCAGCTCACCAGTATGGAAGCAGGCCCGGGAGCTGTTTTTT. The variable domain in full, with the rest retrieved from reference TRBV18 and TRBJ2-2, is NAGVMQNPRHLVRRRGQEARLRCSPMKGHSHVYWYRQLPEEGLKFMVYLQKENIIDESGMPKERFSAEFPKEGPSILRIQQVVRGDSAAYFCASSPVWKQARELFFGEGSRLTVL.

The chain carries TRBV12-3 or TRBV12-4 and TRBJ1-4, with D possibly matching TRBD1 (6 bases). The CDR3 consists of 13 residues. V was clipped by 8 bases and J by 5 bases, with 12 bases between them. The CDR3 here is CASRAGVNEKLFF. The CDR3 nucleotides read TGTGCCAGCCGGGCAGGGGTAAATGAAAAACTGTTTTTT.

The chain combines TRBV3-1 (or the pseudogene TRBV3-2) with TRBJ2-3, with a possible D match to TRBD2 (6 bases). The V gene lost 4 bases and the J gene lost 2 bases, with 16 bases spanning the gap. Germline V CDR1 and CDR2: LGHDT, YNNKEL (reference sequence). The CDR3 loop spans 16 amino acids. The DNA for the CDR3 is TGTGCCAGCAGCCCTAGCGACCCCAGAATCACAGATACGCAGTATTTT. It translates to CASSPSDPRITDTQYF.

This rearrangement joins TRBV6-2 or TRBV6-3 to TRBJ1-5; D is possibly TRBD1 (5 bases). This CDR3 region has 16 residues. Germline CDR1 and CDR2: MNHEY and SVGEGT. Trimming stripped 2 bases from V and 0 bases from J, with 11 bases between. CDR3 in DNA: TGTGCCAGCAGTTACAGGACGGGGGTTAGCAATCAGCCCCAGCATTTT. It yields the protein CASSYRTGVSNQPQHF.

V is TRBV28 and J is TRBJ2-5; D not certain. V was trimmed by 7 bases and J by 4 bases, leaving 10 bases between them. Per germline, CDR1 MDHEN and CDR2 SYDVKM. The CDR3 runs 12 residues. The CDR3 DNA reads TGTGCCAGCAATCTAGACTTAGAGACCCAGTACTTC. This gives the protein CASNLDLETQYF.

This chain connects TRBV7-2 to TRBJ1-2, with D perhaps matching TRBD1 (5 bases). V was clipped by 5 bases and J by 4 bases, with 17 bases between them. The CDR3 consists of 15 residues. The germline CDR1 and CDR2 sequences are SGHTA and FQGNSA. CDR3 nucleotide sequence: TGTGCCAGCAGCCCGAGCGCGGGGGTAATCTATGGCTACACCTTC. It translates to CASSPSAGVIYGYTF.

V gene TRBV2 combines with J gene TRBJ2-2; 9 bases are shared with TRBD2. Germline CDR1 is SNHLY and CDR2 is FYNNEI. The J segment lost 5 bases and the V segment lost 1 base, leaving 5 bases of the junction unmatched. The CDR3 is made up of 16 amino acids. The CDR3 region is CASSEEAGGITGELFF. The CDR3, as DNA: TGTGCCAGCAGTGAAGAAGCGGGGGGAATAACCGGGGAGCTGTTTTTT. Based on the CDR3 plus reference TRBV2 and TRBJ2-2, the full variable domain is EPEVTQTPSHQVTQMGQEVILRCVPISNHLYFYWYRQILGQKVEFLVSFYNNEISEKSEIFDDQFSVERPDGSNFTLKIRSTKLEDSAMYFCASSEEAGGITGELFFGEGSRLTVL.

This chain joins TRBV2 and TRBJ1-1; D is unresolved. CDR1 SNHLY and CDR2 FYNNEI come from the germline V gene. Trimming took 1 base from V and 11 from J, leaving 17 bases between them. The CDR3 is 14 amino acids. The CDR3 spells CASSEGEGTPSAFF. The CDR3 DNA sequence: TGTGCCAGCAGTGAAGGGGAGGGAACCCCTAGTGCTTTCTTT.

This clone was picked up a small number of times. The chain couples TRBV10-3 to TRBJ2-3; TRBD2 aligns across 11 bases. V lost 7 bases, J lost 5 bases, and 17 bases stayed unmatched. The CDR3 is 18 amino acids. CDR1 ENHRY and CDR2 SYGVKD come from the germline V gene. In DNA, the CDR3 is TGTGCCATCATGAATCCGGGACTAGCGGTTCTGGGAGGAGATACGCAGTATTTT. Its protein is CAIMNPGLAVLGGDTQYF.

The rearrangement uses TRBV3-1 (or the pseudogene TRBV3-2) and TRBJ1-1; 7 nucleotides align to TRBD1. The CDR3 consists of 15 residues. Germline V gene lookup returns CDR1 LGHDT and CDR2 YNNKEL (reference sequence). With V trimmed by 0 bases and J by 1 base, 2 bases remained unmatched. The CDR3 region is CASSQEGQPNTEAFF. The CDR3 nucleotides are TGTGCCAGCAGCCAAGAGGGACAGCCGAACACTGAAGCTTTCTTT.

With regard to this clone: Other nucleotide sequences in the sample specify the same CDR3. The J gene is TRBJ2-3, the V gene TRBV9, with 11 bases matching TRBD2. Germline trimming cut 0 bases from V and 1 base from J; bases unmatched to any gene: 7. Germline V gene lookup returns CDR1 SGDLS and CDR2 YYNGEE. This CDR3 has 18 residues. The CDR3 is CASSVARTSGGRTDTQYF. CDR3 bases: TGTGCCAGCAGCGTAGCTCGAACTAGCGGGGGCCGCACAGATACGCAGTATTTT.

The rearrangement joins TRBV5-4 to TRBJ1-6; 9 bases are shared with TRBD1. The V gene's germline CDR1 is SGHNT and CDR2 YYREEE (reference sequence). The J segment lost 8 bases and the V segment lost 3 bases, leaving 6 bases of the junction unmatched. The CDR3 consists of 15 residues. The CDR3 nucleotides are TGTGCCAGCAGCTCGACACAGGGGGCTTATTCACCCCTCCACTTT. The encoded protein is CASSSTQGAYSPLHF.

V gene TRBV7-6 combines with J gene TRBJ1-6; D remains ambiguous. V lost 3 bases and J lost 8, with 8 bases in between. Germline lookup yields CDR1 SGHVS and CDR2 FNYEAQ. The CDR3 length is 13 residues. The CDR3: CASSFESDSPLHF. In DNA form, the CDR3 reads TGTGCCAGCAGCTTTGAGTCCGATTCACCCCTCCACTTT.